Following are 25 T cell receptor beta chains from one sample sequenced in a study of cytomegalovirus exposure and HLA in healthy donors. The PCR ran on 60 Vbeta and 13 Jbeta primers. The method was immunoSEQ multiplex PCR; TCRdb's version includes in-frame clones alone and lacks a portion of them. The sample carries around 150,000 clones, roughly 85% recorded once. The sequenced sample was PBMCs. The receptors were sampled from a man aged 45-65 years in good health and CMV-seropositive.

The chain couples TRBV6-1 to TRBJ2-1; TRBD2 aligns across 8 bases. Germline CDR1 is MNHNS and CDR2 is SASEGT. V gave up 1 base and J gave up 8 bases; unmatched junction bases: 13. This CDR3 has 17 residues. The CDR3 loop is CASSEGPPGGGRDEQFF. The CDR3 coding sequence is TGTGCCAGCAGTGAAGGACCCCCCGGGGGGGGACGTGATGAGCAGTTCTTC.

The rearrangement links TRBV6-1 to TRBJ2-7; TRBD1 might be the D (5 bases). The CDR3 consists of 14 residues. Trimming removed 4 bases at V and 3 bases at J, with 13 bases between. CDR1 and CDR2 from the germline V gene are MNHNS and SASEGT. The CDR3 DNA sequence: TGTGCCAGCAGTGCAGGGTGGGCTTACTACGAGCAGTACTTC. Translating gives CASSAGWAYYEQYF.

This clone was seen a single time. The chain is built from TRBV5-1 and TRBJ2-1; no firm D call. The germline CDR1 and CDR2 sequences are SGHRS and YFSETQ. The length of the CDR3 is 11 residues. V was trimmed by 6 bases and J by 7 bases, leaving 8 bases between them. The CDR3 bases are TGCGCCAGCACGTTGGCTAATGAGCAGTTCTTC. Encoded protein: CASTLANEQFF.

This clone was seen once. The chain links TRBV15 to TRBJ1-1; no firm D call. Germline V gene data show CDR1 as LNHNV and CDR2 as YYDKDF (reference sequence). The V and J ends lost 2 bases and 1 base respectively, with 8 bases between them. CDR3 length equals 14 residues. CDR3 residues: CATSRSAGNTEAFF. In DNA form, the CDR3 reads TGTGCCACCAGCAGATCCGCGGGGAACACTGAAGCTTTCTTT.

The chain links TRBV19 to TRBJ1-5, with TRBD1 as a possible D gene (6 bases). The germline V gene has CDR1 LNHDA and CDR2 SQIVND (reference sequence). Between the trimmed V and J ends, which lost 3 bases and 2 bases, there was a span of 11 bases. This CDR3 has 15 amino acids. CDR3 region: CASSIRGFRNQPQHF. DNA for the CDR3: TGTGCCAGTAGTATCAGGGGTTTTCGCAATCAGCCCCAGCATTTT.

Here the CDR3 reads CASSQARLAGDTQYF. The DNA for the CDR3 is TGCGCCAGCAGCCAAGCTCGACTAGCGGGAGATACGCAGTATTTT. V and J are TRBV4-1 and TRBJ2-3, with 10 bases fitting TRBD2. CDR1 MGHRA and CDR2 YSYEKL come from the germline V gene. The CDR3 extends over 15 amino acids. V shed 1 base and J 5 bases; nucleotides not matched to a gene: 3.

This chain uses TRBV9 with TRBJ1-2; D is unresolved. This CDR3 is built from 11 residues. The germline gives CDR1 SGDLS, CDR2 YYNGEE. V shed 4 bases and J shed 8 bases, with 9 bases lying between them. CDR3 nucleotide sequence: TGTGCCAGCAGCAACCCGGTCGGCTACACCTTC. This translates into CASSNPVGYTF. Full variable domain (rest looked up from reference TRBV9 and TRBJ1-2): DSGVTQTPKHLITATGQRVTLRCSPRSGDLSVYWYQQSLDQGLQFLIQYYNGEERAKGNILERFSAQQFPDLHSELNLSSLELGDSALYFCASSNPVGYTFGSGTRLTVV.

CDR3 sequence (DNA): TGTGCCAGCGAACCGGACCCAGGGGAAAAACTGTTTTTT. It yields the protein CASEPDPGEKLFF. This chain uses TRBV19 with TRBJ1-4, with D perhaps TRBD1 (5 bases). V was pared by 9 bases and J by 8 bases, with 16 bases between. From germline, CDR1 is LNHDA and CDR2 SQIVND (reference sequence). CDR3 length: 13 amino acids.

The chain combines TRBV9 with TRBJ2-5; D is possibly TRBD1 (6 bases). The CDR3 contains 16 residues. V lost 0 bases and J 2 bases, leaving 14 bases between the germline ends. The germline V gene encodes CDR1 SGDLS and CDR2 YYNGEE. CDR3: CASSVAPTGNQETQYF. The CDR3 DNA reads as TGTGCCAGCAGCGTAGCCCCTACAGGGAATCAAGAGACCCAGTACTTC.

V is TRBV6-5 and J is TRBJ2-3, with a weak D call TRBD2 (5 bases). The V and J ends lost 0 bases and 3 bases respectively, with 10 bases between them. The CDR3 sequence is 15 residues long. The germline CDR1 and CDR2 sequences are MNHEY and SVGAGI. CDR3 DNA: TGTGCCAGCAGTTACTCCCAGCGACTAACAGATACGCAGTATTTT. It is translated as CASSYSQRLTDTQYF.

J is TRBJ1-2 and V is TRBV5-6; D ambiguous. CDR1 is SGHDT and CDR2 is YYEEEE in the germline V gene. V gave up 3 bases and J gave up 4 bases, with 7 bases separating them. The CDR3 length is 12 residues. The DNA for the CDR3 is TGTGCCAGCAGCTCTGGAGCCTATGGCTACACCTTC. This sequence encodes CASSSGAYGYTF.

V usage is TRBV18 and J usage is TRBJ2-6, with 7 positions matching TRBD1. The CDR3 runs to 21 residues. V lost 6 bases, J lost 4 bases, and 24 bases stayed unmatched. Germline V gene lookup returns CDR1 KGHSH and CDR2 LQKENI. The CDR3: CASSTEPIPTGSVRGANVLTF. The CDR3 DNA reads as TGTGCCAGCTCTACAGAGCCAATCCCGACAGGGTCCGTGAGGGGGGCCAACGTCCTGACTTTC.

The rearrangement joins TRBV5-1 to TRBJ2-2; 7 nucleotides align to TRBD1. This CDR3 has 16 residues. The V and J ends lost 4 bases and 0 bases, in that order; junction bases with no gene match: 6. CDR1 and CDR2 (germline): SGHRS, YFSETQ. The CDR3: CASSEGQNANTGELFF. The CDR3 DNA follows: TGCGCCAGCAGCGAGGGACAGAACGCGAACACCGGGGAGCTGTTTTTT.

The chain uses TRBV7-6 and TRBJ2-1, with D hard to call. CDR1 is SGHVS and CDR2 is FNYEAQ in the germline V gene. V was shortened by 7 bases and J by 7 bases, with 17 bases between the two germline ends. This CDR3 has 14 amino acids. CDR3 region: CASTPWVAANEQFF. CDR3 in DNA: TGTGCCAGCACCCCCTGGGTAGCCGCAAATGAGCAGTTCTTC.

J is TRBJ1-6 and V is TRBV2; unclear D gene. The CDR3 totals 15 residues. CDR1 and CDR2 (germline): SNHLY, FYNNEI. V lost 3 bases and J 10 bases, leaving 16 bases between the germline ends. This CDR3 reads CASSELGPGGSPLHF. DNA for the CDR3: TGTGCCAGCAGTGAGTTAGGACCGGGAGGGTCACCCCTCCACTTT.

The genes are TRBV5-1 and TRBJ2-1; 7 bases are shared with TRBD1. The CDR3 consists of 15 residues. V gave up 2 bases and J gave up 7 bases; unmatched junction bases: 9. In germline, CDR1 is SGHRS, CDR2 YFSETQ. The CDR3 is CASSFRQGDSNEQFF. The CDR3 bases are TGCGCCAGCAGCTTCCGGCAGGGGGATAGTAATGAGCAGTTCTTC.

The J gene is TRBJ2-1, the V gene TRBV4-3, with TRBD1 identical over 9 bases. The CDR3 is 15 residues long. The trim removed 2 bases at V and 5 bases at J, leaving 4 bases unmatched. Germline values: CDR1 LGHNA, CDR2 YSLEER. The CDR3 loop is CASSQPGTGNNEQFF. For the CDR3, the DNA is TGCGCCAGCAGCCAACCCGGGACAGGGAACAATGAGCAGTTCTTC.

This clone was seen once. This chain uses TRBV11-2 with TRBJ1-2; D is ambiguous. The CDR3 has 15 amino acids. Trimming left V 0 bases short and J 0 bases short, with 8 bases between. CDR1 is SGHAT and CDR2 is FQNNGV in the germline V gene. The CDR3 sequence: CASSLDLAANYGYTF. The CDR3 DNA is TGTGCCAGCAGCTTAGATCTCGCAGCTAACTATGGCTACACCTTC.

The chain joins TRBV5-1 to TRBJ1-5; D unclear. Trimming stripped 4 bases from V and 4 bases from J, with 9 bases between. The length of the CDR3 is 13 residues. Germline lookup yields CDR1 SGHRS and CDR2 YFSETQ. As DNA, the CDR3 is TGCGCCAGCAGCGTCGGAGAAAATCAGCCCCAGCATTTT. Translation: CASSVGENQPQHF. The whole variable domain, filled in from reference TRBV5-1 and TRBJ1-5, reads KAGVTQTPRYLIKTRGQQVTLSCSPISGHRSVSWYQQTPGQGLQFLFEYFSETQRNKGNFPGRFSGRQFSNSRSEMNVSTLELGDSALYLCASSVGENQPQHFGDGTRLSIL.

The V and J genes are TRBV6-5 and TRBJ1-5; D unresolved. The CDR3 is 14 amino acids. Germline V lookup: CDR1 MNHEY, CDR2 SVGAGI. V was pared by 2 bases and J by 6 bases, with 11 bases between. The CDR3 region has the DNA TGTGCCAGCAGTTACAGAATGAGGAGTCAGCCCCAGCATTTT. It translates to CASSYRMRSQPQHF.

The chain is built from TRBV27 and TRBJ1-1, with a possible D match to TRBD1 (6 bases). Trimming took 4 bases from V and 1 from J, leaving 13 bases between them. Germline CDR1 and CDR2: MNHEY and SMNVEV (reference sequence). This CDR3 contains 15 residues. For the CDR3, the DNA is TGTGCCAGCAGTTCCTTCGGACAGAGGAACACTGAAGCTTTCTTT. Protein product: CASSSFGQRNTEAFF.

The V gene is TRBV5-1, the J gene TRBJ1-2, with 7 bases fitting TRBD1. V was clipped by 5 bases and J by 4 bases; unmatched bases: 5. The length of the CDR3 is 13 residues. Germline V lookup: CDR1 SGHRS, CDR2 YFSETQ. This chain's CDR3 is CASSWDSLYGYTF. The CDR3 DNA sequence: TGCGCCAGCAGTTGGGACAGCCTCTATGGCTACACCTTC.

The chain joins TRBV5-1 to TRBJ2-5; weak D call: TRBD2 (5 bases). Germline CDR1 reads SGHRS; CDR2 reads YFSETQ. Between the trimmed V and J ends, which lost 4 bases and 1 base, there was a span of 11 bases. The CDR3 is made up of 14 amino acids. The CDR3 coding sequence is TGCGCCAGCAGCAAGCGGAGAGCCCAAGAGACCCAGTACTTC. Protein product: CASSKRRAQETQYF.

As DNA, the CDR3 is TGTGCCAGCAGCGTAGTCGCCCAGGGTTTCAATGAGCAGTTCTTC. Translating it yields CASSVVAQGFNEQFF. This chain connects TRBV9 to TRBJ2-1, with a weak D call TRBD1 (5 bases). The CDR3 loop spans 15 amino acids. Germline assignment: CDR1 SGDLS and CDR2 YYNGEE. Trimming pared 0 bases from V and 6 bases from J, leaving 13 bases between.

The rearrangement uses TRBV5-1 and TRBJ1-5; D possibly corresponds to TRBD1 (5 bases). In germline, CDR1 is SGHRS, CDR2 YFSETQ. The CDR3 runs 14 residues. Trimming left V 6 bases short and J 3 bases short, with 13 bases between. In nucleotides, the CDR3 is TGCGCCAGCAATACTGGACAACACAATCAGCCCCAGCATTTT. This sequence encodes CASNTGQHNQPQHF.